The 25 T cell receptor beta chains listed next were all sequenced from one sample in a study of T cell responses to AZD1222 COVID-19 vaccine. Produced via immunoSEQ multiplex PCR; TCRdb's table is partial and in-frame only. The data hold about 54,000 clones, with roughly 90% observed a single time. The material was peripheral blood, obtained on day 0 of AZD1222 vaccination. These receptors all stem from an adult in good health.

V gene TRBV19 combines with J gene TRBJ2-2, with 8 positions matching TRBD1. V lost 3 bases, J lost 5 bases, and 8 bases stayed unmatched. Per the germline V gene, CDR1 is LNHDA and CDR2 is SQIVND (reference sequence). CDR3 length: 16 amino acids. Here the CDR3 DNA reads TGTGCCAGTAGTATCAGCGGACAGGGATGGACCGGGGAGCTGTTTTTT. Translating it yields CASSISGQGWTGELFF.

V usage is TRBV10-3 and J usage is TRBJ1-2; D gene ambiguous. V lost 2 bases and J 2 bases, leaving 15 bases between the germline ends. This CDR3 has 16 residues. Germline V gives CDR1 ENHRY, CDR2 SYGVKD. The CDR3 loop is CAISEPPGGINYGYTF. The CDR3 DNA reads TGTGCCATCAGTGAGCCTCCTGGCGGGATAAACTATGGCTACACCTTC.

There are a few counts of this clone. The V gene is TRBV19, the J gene TRBJ2-2, with D hard to call. Germline V CDR1 and CDR2: LNHDA, SQIVND (reference sequence). This CDR3 spans 14 amino acids. V was shortened by 3 bases and J by 1 base, with 6 bases between the two germline ends. CDR3 nucleotides: TGTGCCAGTAGTATTTCGGAGAACACCGGGGAGCTGTTTTTT. It encodes CASSISENTGELFF.

The CDR3 DNA follows: TGTGCCAGCGGGCAAGAGCACACCGGGGAGCTGTTTTTT. Residues: CASGQEHTGELFF. This sequence joins TRBV28 and TRBJ2-2; no firm D call. CDR3 length equals 13 residues. The ends were cut back, 8 bases at V and 3 bases at J, with 10 bases in the middle. Germline loops: CDR1 MDHEN, CDR2 SYDVKM.

This clone was seen only once. The chain is built from TRBV6-1 and TRBJ2-7, with 14 bases that match TRBD2. The CDR3 is made up of 16 amino acids. The J segment lost 3 bases and the V segment lost 0 bases, leaving 1 base of the junction unmatched. Germline values: CDR1 MNHNS, CDR2 SASEGT. The CDR3 loop reads CASSEAGTSGSYEQYF. The CDR3 DNA sequence: TGTGCCAGCAGTGAAGCGGGGACTAGCGGGAGCTACGAGCAGTACTTC.

This clone came up once. The chain recombines TRBV19 with TRBJ2-1, with D possibly being TRBD1 (6 bases). Per germline, CDR1 LNHDA and CDR2 SQIVND (reference sequence). Trimming removed 4 bases at V and 5 bases at J, with 12 bases between. CDR3 length: 14 amino acids. The CDR3 sequence is CASSNRDIHNEQFF. CDR3 sequence (DNA): TGTGCCAGTAGTAACAGGGACATCCACAATGAGCAGTTCTTC.

This chain joins TRBV6-1 and TRBJ1-5, with D perhaps matching TRBD1 (6 bases). This CDR3 is 16 amino acids long. V was trimmed by 4 bases and J by 4 bases, leaving 17 bases between them. CDR1 is MNHNS, CDR2 SASEGT, per germline. The CDR3 region has the DNA TGTGCCAGCAGTGGGATGGGGGGGCGCGGGAATCAGCCCCAGCATTTT. Its translation is CASSGMGGRGNQPQHF.

This clone was seen only once. This rearrangement joins TRBV7-8 to TRBJ2-7; no definite D call. The CDR3 has 14 amino acids. From germline, CDR1 is SGHVS and CDR2 FQNEAQ. V lost 8 bases and J lost 3, with 17 bases in between. The CDR3, as DNA: TGTGCCAGCGCCTACGGAACGACTTTCTACGAGCAGTACTTC. As protein: CASAYGTTFYEQYF.

The chain has TRBV30 and TRBJ2-2; perhaps TRBD2 as D (6 bases). The CDR3 extends over 15 amino acids. The V gene lost 5 bases and the J gene lost 3 bases, with 16 bases spanning the gap. Germline lookup yields CDR1 GTSNPN and CDR2 SVGIG (reference sequence). As DNA, the CDR3 is TGTGCCTGGGAAGTCCGGGAGTTCCACACCGGGGAGCTGTTTTTT. Translated: CAWEVREFHTGELFF.

The chain is built from TRBV5-1 and TRBJ2-1; 12 bases fit TRBD2. The CDR3 is 15 amino acids. The germline V gene encodes CDR1 SGHRS and CDR2 YFSETQ. The junction had 4 bases not matched to a gene; V was cut back by 4 bases and J by 5 bases. CDR3 coding DNA: TGCGCCAGCAGCCCGGCTAGCGGGAGGGACAATGAGCAGTTCTTC. This sequence encodes CASSPASGRDNEQFF.

The J gene is TRBJ1-2, the V gene TRBV5-1, with TRBD1 identical over 9 bases. Germline loops: CDR1 SGHRS, CDR2 YFSETQ. The CDR3 spans 13 residues. Trimming took 2 bases from V and 8 from J; bases not matched to a gene: 4. The CDR3 here is CASSLQGAQGYTF. The CDR3 DNA is TGCGCCAGCAGCTTACAGGGGGCGCAGGGCTACACCTTC.

J is TRBJ1-6 and V is TRBV28, with 10 bases lining up with TRBD1. The trim removed 4 bases at V and 7 bases at J, leaving 1 base unmatched. This CDR3 spans 14 amino acids. Per germline, CDR1 MDHEN and CDR2 SYDVKM. The CDR3 DNA sequence: TGTGCCAGCAGTTCGGGACAGGGGAATTCACCCCTCCACTTT. Amino acids: CASSSGQGNSPLHF.

The chain joins TRBV28 to TRBJ1-5; D is uncertain. The V end was cut by 6 bases, the J end by 3 bases, with 18 bases between. In germline, CDR1 is MDHEN, CDR2 SYDVKM. CDR3 length: 16 amino acids. Here the CDR3 reads CASSLLGRSSNQPQHF. The CDR3 nucleotides read TGTGCCAGCAGCCTACTCGGCCGGTCCTCCAATCAGCCCCAGCATTTT. Full variable domain (remainder filled in from reference TRBV28 and TRBJ1-5): DVKVTQSSRYLVKRTGEKVFLECVQDMDHENMFWYRQDPGLGLRLIYFSYDVKMKEKGDIPEGYSVSREKKERFSLILESASTNQTSMYLCASSLLGRSSNQPQHFGDGTRLSIL.

This chain joins TRBV27 and TRBJ2-1, with unresolved D. The germline V gene has CDR1 MNHEY and CDR2 SMNVEV (reference sequence). CDR3 size: 11 residues. The ends were cut back, 8 bases at V and 3 bases at J, with 5 bases in the middle. The CDR3 region is CASGNYNEQFF. The CDR3 DNA reads TGTGCCAGCGGGAACTACAATGAGCAGTTCTTC.

The chain has TRBV5-1 and TRBJ2-7, with D possibly matching TRBD2 (6 bases). This CDR3 is 15 amino acids long. Trimming left V 4 bases short and J 3 bases short, with 17 bases between. Germline V CDR1 and CDR2: SGHRS, YFSETQ. The CDR3 spells CASSTVPGVIYEQYF. The CDR3 DNA is TGCGCCAGCAGCACCGTTCCGGGAGTAATCTACGAGCAGTACTTC. Supplemented by reference TRBV5-1 and TRBJ2-7, the full variable domain reads KAGVTQTPRYLIKTRGQQVTLSCSPISGHRSVSWYQQTPGQGLQFLFEYFSETQRNKGNFPGRFSGRQFSNSRSEMNVSTLELGDSALYLCASSTVPGVIYEQYFGPGTRLTVT.

This chain links TRBV6-1 with TRBJ1-5; D is perhaps TRBD1 (5 bases). Trimming took 3 bases from V and 1 from J, leaving 10 bases between them. Per germline, CDR1 MNHNS and CDR2 SASEGT. The CDR3 is made up of 15 amino acids. CDR3 nucleotide sequence: TGTGCCAGCAGTGAGGGAGACAGAAGCAATCAGCCCCAGCATTTT. This encodes CASSEGDRSNQPQHF.

Comment on this clone: At one end, the junction sequence differs from germline, possibly due to a read error. The chain links TRBV10-3 to TRBJ2-1; D is unresolved. The CDR3 is made up of 15 amino acids. Germline V lookup: CDR1 ENHRY, CDR2 SYGVKD. The CDR3 reads CAISNSREANNGQFF. CDR3 DNA sequence: TGTGCCATCAGTAATAGCCGAGAGGCTAACAATGGGCAGTTCTTC.

The genes are TRBV7-6 and TRBJ2-1; 9 nucleotides match TRBD2. Germline CDR1 and CDR2: SGHVS and FNYEAQ. This CDR3 is 17 amino acids long. V lost 4 bases and J lost 2; bases outside the gene matches: 9. In nucleotides, the CDR3 is TGTGCCAGCAGCTCAGTAGCGGGAGTTAGAGCCTACAATGAGCAGTTCTTC. It is translated as CASSSVAGVRAYNEQFF.

V is TRBV9 and J is TRBJ1-5; D possibly corresponds to TRBD1 (6 bases). The ends were cut back, 6 bases at V and 3 bases at J, with 16 bases in the middle. This CDR3 spans 15 amino acids. CDR1 and CDR2 from the germline V gene are SGDLS and YYNGEE. The CDR3 region has the DNA TGTGCCAGCACCCCGGGGGGGCAGAACAATCAGCCCCAGCATTTT. Encoded protein: CASTPGGQNNQPQHF.

The V and J genes are TRBV27 and TRBJ2-2; 13 nucleotides match TRBD2. Per the germline V gene, CDR1 is MNHEY and CDR2 is SMNVEV (reference sequence). V dropped 6 bases and J dropped 0; count of bases not matched to a gene: 10. The CDR3 contains 19 residues. The CDR3 is CASRGSGTSGTSNTGELFF. CDR3 sequence (DNA): TGTGCCAGCAGAGGCTCGGGGACTAGCGGGACTTCGAACACCGGGGAGCTGTTTTTT.

The J gene is TRBJ1-5, the V gene TRBV19, with D possibly TRBD1 on 5 matching bases. Trimming removed 5 bases at V and 8 bases at J, with 10 bases between. Looked up from germline, CDR1 is LNHDA and CDR2 is SQIVND (reference sequence). The CDR3 sequence is 12 residues long. The CDR3 region has the DNA TGTGCCAGTAGTCAGGGATGGGAGCCCCAGCATTTT. Translation: CASSQGWEPQHF.

V usage is TRBV6-5 and J usage is TRBJ1-1; TRBD1 might be the D (5 bases). V lost 6 bases and J 4 bases, leaving 12 bases between the germline ends. CDR1 is MNHEY and CDR2 is SVGAGI in the germline V gene. The CDR3 has 13 amino acids. The CDR3 is CASRSGRGTEAFF. The CDR3 DNA follows: TGTGCCAGCAGAAGCGGTAGGGGCACTGAAGCTTTCTTT.

The chain links TRBV7-9 to TRBJ2-7; D is unresolved. Germline values: CDR1 SEHNR, CDR2 FQNEAQ (reference sequence). V was cut by 5 bases and J by 2 bases, with 10 bases left in between. The CDR3 is 13 residues long. The CDR3: CASSPPVTYEQYF. CDR3 DNA: TGTGCCAGCAGCCCCCCAGTTACCTACGAGCAGTACTTC.

Only one count was recorded for this clone. V gene TRBV5-4 combines with J gene TRBJ1-4; no definite D call. In germline, CDR1 is SGHNT, CDR2 YYREEE (reference sequence). The CDR3 is 15 amino acids. Trimming took 1 base from V and 0 from J, leaving 7 bases between them. The CDR3 sequence is CASSLSAATNEKLFF. The CDR3 nucleotides read TGTGCCAGCAGCTTGAGCGCTGCAACTAATGAAAAACTGTTTTTT.

The chain uses TRBV3-1 (or the pseudogene TRBV3-2) and TRBJ1-2; D unresolved. The CDR3 covers 14 residues. Trimming pared 0 bases from V and 4 bases from J, leaving 9 bases between. CDR1 is LGHDT, CDR2 YNNKEL, per germline (reference sequence). CDR3 bases: TGTGCCAGCAGCCAAGATCAAGGCAGCTATGGCTACACCTTC. It is translated as CASSQDQGSYGYTF.